This T cell receptor (beta chain) came from a study of identical twins. A single record per CDR3 protein comes from TCRdb applying MiXCR to the 5' RACE reads. This table holds nearly 200,000 distinct CDR3 sequences, around 15% found once. The CDR3 spans 15 residues. Germline values: CDR1 KGHDR, CDR2 SFDVKD. V lost 4 bases, J lost 5 bases, and 6 bases stayed unmatched. These data were also reused for a study on T cells expressing NK-cell markers.

The sample comprised CD8+ T cells sorted from blood. J is TRBJ2-3 and V is TRBV24-1; 9 bases map to TRBD2. The receptor's source is a woman between 18 and 30 years old in good health. The CDR3 protein is CATSENSGGLDTQYF. CDR3 in DNA: TGTGCCACCAGTGAAAATAGCGGGGGATTAGATACGCAGTATTTT.